This T cell receptor (beta chain) originates from a study of T-cell memory formation after mild COVID-19. Findings and caveats of the study: Second-wave clones that peaked on day 37 lacked confirmed SARS-CoV-2 specificity.

This clonotype was counted a few times. The target antigen is unknown. MiXCR, run by TCRdb on the 5' RACE reads, gives a single entry per CDR3 protein. Altogether over 400,000 distinct CDR3 sequences are present, less than 25% being singletons, with the ten largest covering roughly 13%. Material for sequencing was PBMCs or a T cell subset sorted from them (not recorded which). The receptor's source is an adult woman who had mild COVID-19 (a few samples of this study predate the infection). Cell type and time point are not known.

CDR3 protein: CASSSLAGSQETQYF. In DNA, the CDR3 is TGTGCCAGCAGCTCACTAGCGGGGTCCCAAGAGACCCAGTACTTC. The chain employs TRBV7-3 and TRBJ2-5, with TRBD2 matching 10 bases. Germline trimming cut 4 bases from V and 1 base from J; bases unmatched to any gene: 3. This CDR3 spans 15 amino acids. Looked up from germline, CDR1 is SGHTA and CDR2 is FQGTGA.